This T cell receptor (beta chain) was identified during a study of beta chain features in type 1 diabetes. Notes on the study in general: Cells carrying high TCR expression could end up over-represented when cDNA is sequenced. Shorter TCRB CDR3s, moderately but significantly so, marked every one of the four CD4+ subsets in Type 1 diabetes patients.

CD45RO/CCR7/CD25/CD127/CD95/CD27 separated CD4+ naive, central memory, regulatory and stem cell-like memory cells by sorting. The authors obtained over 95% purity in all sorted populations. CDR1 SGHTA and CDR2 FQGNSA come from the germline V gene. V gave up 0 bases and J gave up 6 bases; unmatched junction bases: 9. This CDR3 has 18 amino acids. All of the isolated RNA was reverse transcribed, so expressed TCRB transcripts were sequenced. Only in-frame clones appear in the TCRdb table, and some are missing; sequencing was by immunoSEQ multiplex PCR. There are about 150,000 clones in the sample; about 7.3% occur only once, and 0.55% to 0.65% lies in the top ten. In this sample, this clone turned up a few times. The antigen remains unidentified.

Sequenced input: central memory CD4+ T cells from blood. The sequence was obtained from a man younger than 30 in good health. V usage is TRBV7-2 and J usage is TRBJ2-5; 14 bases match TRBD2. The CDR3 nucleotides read TGTGCCAGCAGCTTAGCCGCATACGGGACTAGCGGGGGCCAGACCCAGTACTTC. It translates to CASSLAAYGTSGGQTQYF.